This T cell receptor (beta chain) was profiled in a study of tumor-infiltrating lymphocytes in localized non-small cell lung cancer listed by TCRdb under 2021. With regard to the full study: The cohort included patients whose samples were collected after neoadjuvant chemotherapy, as well as both smokers and never-smokers and several histologies. In total, the ICON cohort consisted of fewer than 190 surgical patients with localized non-small cell lung cancer who had their tumors resected. Flow cytometry, multiplex immunofluorescence, RNA-seq, exome sequencing and proteomics were applied to the same patients as TCR sequencing, which was one of several integrated assays. From each patient came resected tumor tissue plus uninvolved lung tissue from that same patient, and the uninvolved lung tissue was described as non-adjacent to the tumor. A total of some 50 patients were included in the paired tumor versus uninvolved lung comparison of immunoSEQ T-cell fraction. On the study overall, not on this receptor specifically: No difference in TCR-derived T-cell fraction was observed between the flow cytometry-defined immunotypes IM1 (good prognosis) and IM2 (poor prognosis). Consistent with immunofluorescence CD3 counts, TCRbeta sequencing supported greater T cell infiltration in tumors than in uninvolved lung tissue. Assay coverage differed among patients according to how much tissue was available, so only a subset of the cohort had TCR sequencing. Because different assays used different pieces of the same tissue, intratumor heterogeneity could not be separated from technical variation.

As regards this clone: Its cognate antigen has yet to be identified. No quality values exist for individual bases; no much larger clone is one base distant.

V drops 4 bases and J drops 0 bases, leaving 11 bases in between. The CDR3 contains 15 residues, cysteine and phenylalanine counted. The sequence is cut down to CDR3 DNA, 45 bases in frame from base 1. The germline V gene yields SGHDN for CDR1 and FVKESK for CDR2. The T-cell fraction in tumor and uninvolved lung tissue was obtained from TCR sequencing using the immunoSEQ assay. Per the source publication's procedure: For survival analysis, patients were split into high (upper tertile) and low (lower two tertiles) T-cell fraction groups and compared by log-rank test. Paired tumor versus uninvolved lung differences in T-cell fraction were tested with a signed-rank test. TCRdb stores this immuneACCESS table with in-frame sequences only. Part of the clones is absent; in the studies checked, under half of the shortfall reflects unresolved V genes, and no reason is known for the rest. V and J calls and clone size follow that table, whereas D and trimming were derived from the DNA. The sample table shows about 6,700 clones, and 76% are seen once. Roughly 15% of the sample belongs to the ten largest clones.

Enrollment in ICON was initiated in early 2016, and the last patient was enrolled in late 2018. In a subcohort of 76 patients, fresh tumor and matched uninvolved tissue were collected for in-depth immune analyses, with TCR sequencing among those analyses. DNA for TCR sequencing was isolated from bulk tissue, and no cell sorting was done. Sample: uninvolved lung tissue not adjacent to the tumor. The receptor's source is a human donor with non-small cell lung cancer. In this chain, TRBV14 is recombined with TRBJ2-3; the D gene is possibly TRBD1 or TRBD2, each agreeing over 7 bases. The CDR3 sequence is CASSRQGGSTDTQYF. The nucleotide sequence is given as TGTGCCAGCAGCCGACAGGGAGGGAGCACAGATACGCAGTATTTT.